This entry concerns a single T cell receptor (beta chain). Its target is unknown. The source of the sample is a study of cytomegalovirus exposure and HLA in healthy donors. In nominal health when sampled, donors likely had unrecorded immune exposures nonetheless. The CDR3 loop spans 16 amino acids. Germline lookup yields CDR1 MGHRA and CDR2 YSYEKL. V lost 0 bases, J lost 2 bases, and 13 bases lay in between. General observations from the study: Most of the TCR beta V segments (in an earlier analysis) were productive either about 87% or about 30% of the time.

Both 60 Vbeta primers and 13 Jbeta primers went into the PCR. Data came from immunoSEQ multiplex PCR; TCRdb stores just in-frame clones and leaves some out. Among around 140,000 clones listed, almost 85% were seen once. The gene calls are TRBV4-1 and TRBJ1-1; no clear D gene. The specimen was PBMCs. The source is a woman in her 40s in good health and CMV-seronegative. The CDR3 DNA reads as TGCGCCAGCAGCCAAGAATTGGTAGCGGGCAACACTGAAGCTTTCTTT. It specifies CASSQELVAGNTEAFF.